This TCR beta chain came from a study of shared clonotypes between healthy human individuals. Sequenced by immunoSEQ multiplex PCR; TCRdb stores in-frame clones only, minus some. Of 2 million to 2.5 million clones in the sample, 80% to 95% were seen once. CDR3 size: 15 residues. Trimming cost V 5 bases and J 11 bases, with 24 bases left between them. Germline CDR1 and CDR2: MNHEY and SMNVEV (reference sequence). The chain uses TRBV27 and TRBJ1-1; D is possibly TRBD1 (6 bases). The source material was naive CD4+ T cells from PBMCs. As for subset: CD45RA+ positively selected. This receptor was obtained from a man younger than 35 in good health. Some clones in this sample may be carry-over from other donors' samples. The chain's CDR3 is CASSPYPRGPERAFF. CDR3 nucleotides: TGTGCCAGCAGTCCCTACCCCCGGGGGCCTGAAAGGGCTTTCTTT.